The following is a T cell receptor beta chain sequence with its context. Authors' analysis steps: Nucleated cell counts were estimated from reference gene primer amplification. Generated by immunoSEQ multiplex PCR, the TCRdb table keeps only in-frame clones and is missing some. V, J and clone size are taken as reported in that table, and D and trimming were inferred from the DNA itself. The data contain some 200,000 clones, about 80% of them singletons. The V and J ends lost 0 bases and 5 bases, in that order; junction bases with no gene match: 9. The CDR3 has 16 amino acids. The V gene's germline CDR1 is MGHRA and CDR2 YSYEKL. The data belong to a study of blood T cell repertoires in COVID-19.

The chain links TRBV4-1 to TRBJ2-5; 7 nucleotides agree with TRBD2. The sequence derives from a man between 25 and 39 years old with active or convalescent COVID-19. Sequenced: peripheral blood. The DNA of the CDR3 is TGCGCCAGCAGCCAAGAGGGAGGGGAATACGGGGAGACCCAGTACTTC. This encodes CASSQEGGEYGETQYF.